This T cell receptor beta chain is drawn from a study of T cell responses to AZD1222 COVID-19 vaccine. Data came from immunoSEQ multiplex PCR; TCRdb stores just in-frame clones and leaves some out. The sample lists tens of thousands of clones, under 95% occurring once. J lost 6 bases, V lost 1 base, and 2 bases had no gene match. CDR1 and CDR2 (germline): GTSNPN, SVGIG (reference sequence). The CDR3 spans 13 residues. This clone was found a few times. This receptor was obtained from an adult who received the AZD1222 COVID-19 vaccine. The J gene is TRBJ1-1, the V gene TRBV30; 10 positions agree with TRBD1. The sequences come from peripheral blood, collected 28 days after the second AZD1222 dose. Here the CDR3 DNA reads TGTGCCTGGAGTGCGGGGACAGGGGCTGAAGCTTTCTTT. Amino acid sequence: CAWSAGTGAEAFF.